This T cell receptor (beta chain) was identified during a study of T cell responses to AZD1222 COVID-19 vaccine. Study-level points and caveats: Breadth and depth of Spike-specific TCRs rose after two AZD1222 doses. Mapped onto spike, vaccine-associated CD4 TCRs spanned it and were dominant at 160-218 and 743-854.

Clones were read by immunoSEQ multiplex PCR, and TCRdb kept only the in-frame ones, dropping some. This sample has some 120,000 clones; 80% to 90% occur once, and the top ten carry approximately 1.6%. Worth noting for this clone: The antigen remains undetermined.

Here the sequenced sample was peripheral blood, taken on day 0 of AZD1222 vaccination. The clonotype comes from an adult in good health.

The CDR3 spells CATSDFGGELFF. The CDR3 DNA follows: TGTGCCACCAGTGATTTTGGCGGGGAGCTGTTTTTT. The rearrangement links TRBV24-1 to TRBJ2-2; no definite D call. The germline V and J ends were trimmed by 1 base and 7 bases, with 3 bases remaining between them. The germline V gene encodes CDR1 KGHDR and CDR2 SFDVKD. The CDR3 runs to 12 residues.